This T cell receptor beta chain was observed in a study of blood T cell repertoires in COVID-19. Study-level background: The study drew acute and convalescent COVID-19 samples from the United States, Italy and Spain. Nucleic acid was either cDNA or gDNA, and it came from T cells, B-cell-depleted T cells, or PBMCs.

Between the trimmed V and J ends, which lost 6 bases and 3 bases, there was a span of 14 bases. The CDR3 sequence is 14 residues long. Germline V lookup: CDR1 MNHEY, CDR2 SVGEGT. Per the original data handling: Amplification from reference gene primers served as the basis for estimated nucleated cell counts. TCRdb's table, derived via immunoSEQ multiplex PCR, lists solely in-frame clones and lacks some. The DNA gave D and trimming, while V, J and clone size come from that table. Altogether about 480,000 clones are present, 75% to 90% being singletons, with the ten largest covering 4.3%. This clone was picked up one time.

The J gene is TRBJ1-2, the V gene TRBV6-2 or TRBV6-3; D remains ambiguous. The TCR sequence derives from a woman in her 30s with acute or convalescent COVID-19. Material for sequencing was peripheral blood. CDR3 loop: CASSEWSEHYGYTF. CDR3 DNA: TGTGCCAGCAGCGAATGGTCGGAGCACTATGGCTACACCTTC.